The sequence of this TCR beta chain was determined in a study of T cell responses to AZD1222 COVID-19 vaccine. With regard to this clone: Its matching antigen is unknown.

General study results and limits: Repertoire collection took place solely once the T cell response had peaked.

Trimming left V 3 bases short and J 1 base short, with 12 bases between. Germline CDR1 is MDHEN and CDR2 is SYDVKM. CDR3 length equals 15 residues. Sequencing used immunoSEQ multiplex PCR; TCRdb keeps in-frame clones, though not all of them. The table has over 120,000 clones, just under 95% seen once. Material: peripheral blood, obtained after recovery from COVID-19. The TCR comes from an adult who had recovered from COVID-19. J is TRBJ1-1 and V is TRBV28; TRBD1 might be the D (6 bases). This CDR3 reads CASSFGTTANTEAFF. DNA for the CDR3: TGTGCCAGCAGTTTTGGGACAACTGCGAACACTGAAGCTTTCTTT.